Sequencing of this T cell receptor beta chain was carried out in a study of cytomegalovirus exposure and HLA in healthy donors. Study results and limitations: The majority of TCR sequences were rare, yet some public TCRs appeared in many donors. In vitro checks showed that a few CMV-associated chains really do target CMV antigens.

With regard to this clone: Its antigen is currently unknown.

From the roughly 120-subject validation cohort, which was separate from the roughly 690-subject first cohort, the donors were drawn. The V and J ends lost 0 bases and 4 bases respectively, with 7 bases between them. The CDR3 runs 14 residues. The germline V gene encodes CDR1 MNHNS and CDR2 SASEGT. Using immunoSEQ multiplex PCR, the repertoire was profiled, and TCRdb retains in-frame clones only, with some absent. The sample consists of some 110,000 clones, around 88% of them appearing once. The origin of this receptor is a man aged 18 to 30 in good health and CMV-seronegative. Source material: PBMCs. The rearrangement joins TRBV6-1 to TRBJ1-5; D gene unclear. CDR3 coding DNA: TGTGCCAGCAGTGAAGCTGGAGGGAATCAGCCCCAGCATTTT. Translated: CASSEAGGNQPQHF.